This paragraph reports one T cell receptor (beta chain). Its target is not known. These data come from a study of T cell responses to AZD1222 COVID-19 vaccine. About the study: Some second doses came at about 4 weeks and others at about 12 weeks; these were pooled. Study-level points and caveats: White British ancestry dominated among donors, who included more females, and clonal diversity was possibly underestimated. Repertoire sampling occurred only after the peak T cell response.

Germline lookup yields CDR1 SGHDN and CDR2 FVKESK. The CDR3 has 14 amino acids. V lost 4 bases and J lost 5, with 15 bases in between. Libraries were prepared by immunoSEQ multiplex PCR; TCRdb keeps only in-frame clonotypes and omits some of them. The table includes 120,000 or so clones, 88% detected once. The chain has TRBV14 and TRBJ2-7; D is unresolved. The TCR sequence derives from an adult in good health. The sequences come from peripheral blood, collected on day 0 of AZD1222 vaccination. DNA of the CDR3: TGTGCCAGCAGCCTCCTAGAGGTGGGCAACGAGCAGTACTTC. Protein sequence: CASSLLEVGNEQYF.